The 19 T cell receptor beta chains below were found in one sample sequenced in a study of cytomegalovirus exposure and HLA in healthy donors. The PCR was carried out with 60 Vbeta primers and 13 Jbeta primers. Repertoires were generated with immunoSEQ multiplex PCR, while TCRdb's copy carries only in-frame clones and drops some. Among roughly 59,000 clones listed, 68% were seen once. The sample comprised PBMCs. All receptors derive from a man aged 35-49 years in good health and CMV-seropositive.

A few counts support this clone. CDR3 DNA: TGCAGCGTGATCGGGAGCAAACCCGGGGAGCTGTTTTTT. This sequence encodes CSVIGSKPGELFF. This chain joins TRBV29-1 and TRBJ2-2, with D maybe TRBD2 (6 bases). The CDR3 loop spans 13 amino acids. V shed 6 bases and J shed 6 bases, with 14 bases lying between them. Looked up from germline, CDR1 is SQVTM and CDR2 is ANQGSEA.

This clone was found a few times. The genes are TRBV6-6 and TRBJ2-5, with 8 nucleotides matching TRBD1. The J call could be wrong; TRBJ2-7 is a better fit for the DNA end. The CDR3 length is 16 residues. Germline V lookup: CDR1 MNHNY, CDR2 SVGAGI (reference sequence). The CDR3 region is CASSYSTGTGLYEQYF. The CDR3 nucleotides read TGTGCCAGCAGTTACTCGACCGGGACAGGACTCTACGAGCAGTACTTC.

This chain joins TRBV7-6 and TRBJ2-3, with a possible D match to TRBD1 (5 bases). Germline V CDR1 and CDR2: SGHVS, FNYEAQ. The V gene lost 5 bases and the J gene lost 4 bases, with 19 bases spanning the gap. The CDR3 loop spans 16 amino acids. CDR3 region: CASSQPLFGAADTQYF. CDR3 nucleotides: TGTGCCAGCAGCCAGCCATTATTTGGGGCGGCAGATACGCAGTATTTT.

The chain uses TRBV30 and TRBJ2-3; TRBD2 matches at 8 bases. J was trimmed by 4 bases and V by 0 bases; bases with no gene match: 6. The CDR3 contains 15 residues. The germline CDR1 and CDR2 sequences are GTSNPN and SVGIG (reference sequence). The CDR3 DNA reads as TGTGCCTGGAGTGTACACGGGGGGGCCTCAGATACGCAGTATTTT. Its protein is CAWSVHGGASDTQYF.

The V gene is TRBV29-1, the J gene TRBJ2-2; D is unclear. From germline, CDR1 is SQVTM and CDR2 ANQGSEA. The ends were cut back, 6 bases at V and 6 bases at J, with 5 bases in the middle. The CDR3 totals 10 residues. The CDR3 protein is CSVRAGELFF. CDR3 in DNA: TGCAGCGTACGAGCCGGGGAGCTGTTTTTT.

This clone was observed a few times. The chain employs TRBV29-1 and TRBJ2-7; D gene ambiguous. The germline V gene has CDR1 SQVTM and CDR2 ANQGSEA. The CDR3 is 12 amino acids. Trimming took off 4 bases at V and 0 bases at J, with 7 bases between the two ends. The CDR3, as DNA: TGCAGCGTTGTACCCAGCTCCTACGAGCAGTACTTC. Translation: CSVVPSSYEQYF.

V is TRBV19 and J is TRBJ2-1; D remains unclear. Looked up from germline, CDR1 is LNHDA and CDR2 is SQIVND (reference sequence). Trimming cost V 6 bases and J 2 bases, with 8 bases left between them. There are 13 residues in the CDR3. The CDR3 region is CASRPEAYNEQFF. CDR3 nucleotide sequence: TGTGCCAGTAGACCAGAGGCCTACAATGAGCAGTTCTTC.

The chain links TRBV4-3 to TRBJ2-5; 7 positions agree with TRBD1. V lost 4 bases, J lost 11 bases, and 10 bases stayed unmatched. Germline lookup yields CDR1 LGHNA and CDR2 YSLEER. CDR3 length equals 13 residues. The CDR3 DNA is TGCGCCAGCAGCCTCGGGACAGATTCACCGCAGTACTTC. This codes for CASSLGTDSPQYF.

The chain is built from TRBV15 and TRBJ2-2; 7 nucleotides line up with TRBD2. Germline CDR1 is LNHNV and CDR2 is YYDKDF (reference sequence). Germline trimming cut 2 bases from V and 6 bases from J; bases unmatched to any gene: 6. There are 15 residues in the CDR3. DNA for the CDR3: TGTGCCACCAGCAGACGGCTAGCGGCCTCCGGGGAGCTGTTTTTT. Translation: CATSRRLAASGELFF.

The rearrangement links TRBV4-3 to TRBJ2-3; D remains ambiguous. CDR3 length equals 14 residues. V was shortened by 3 bases and J by 0 bases, with 7 bases between the two germline ends. Germline loops: CDR1 LGHNA, CDR2 YSLEER. CDR3 in DNA: TGCGCCAGCAGCCAGGCGACTAGCACAGATACGCAGTATTTT. Its translation: CASSQATSTDTQYF.

J is TRBJ1-1 and V is TRBV19, with D perhaps matching TRBD1 (6 bases). Germline-derived CDR1 and CDR2 are LNHDA and SQIVND (reference sequence). The CDR3 spans 15 residues. V lost 2 bases and J 6 bases, leaving 16 bases between the germline ends. The chain's CDR3 is CASSISSVEGAEAFF. CDR3 DNA sequence: TGTGCCAGTAGTATATCCTCCGTTGAGGGGGCTGAAGCTTTCTTT.

The CDR3 DNA sequence: TGTGCCAGCAGCCACTACAGGGAGGGGGAAAAACTGTTTTTT. As protein: CASSHYREGEKLFF. The V and J genes are TRBV14 and TRBJ1-4; a weak D match, TRBD1 (6 bases). This CDR3 is 14 amino acids long. Trimming stripped 3 bases from V and 8 bases from J, with 13 bases between. Germline CDR1 SGHDN, CDR2 FVKESK.

The chain recombines TRBV6-1 with TRBJ2-1, with D perhaps TRBD1 (6 bases). V lost 6 bases to trimming and J lost 5 bases, with 11 bases between them. CDR1 and CDR2 (germline): MNHNS, SASEGT. CDR3 size: 13 residues. The CDR3 protein is CASRLGQNNEQFF. The CDR3 DNA is TGTGCCAGCAGACTCGGACAGAACAATGAGCAGTTCTTC.

This clone has a single count. This chain links TRBV6-4 with TRBJ1-2; the D gene is possibly TRBD1 (6 bases). V dropped 0 bases and J dropped 9 bases, with 17 bases sitting between them. The CDR3 spans 15 residues. Germline V gene sequence: CDR1 MRHNA, CDR2 SNTAGT. The CDR3 DNA follows: TGTGCCAGCAGTGACTCGATTCGGGACACCGTCCGCTACACCTTC. This codes for CASSDSIRDTVRYTF.

V and J are TRBV7-8 and TRBJ2-3, with D unresolved. CDR1 and CDR2 from the germline V gene are SGHVS and FQNEAQ. The CDR3 runs 14 residues. The V gene lost 6 bases and the J gene lost 6 bases, with 16 bases spanning the gap. Here the CDR3 DNA reads TGTGCCAGCAGGACCACTCGCGCGGCTGATACGCAGTATTTT. Amino acid sequence: CASRTTRAADTQYF.

The rearrangement links TRBV19 to TRBJ1-1, with a tentative D call TRBD1 (5 bases). The CDR3 has 15 residues. The germline V gene has CDR1 LNHDA and CDR2 SQIVND (reference sequence). Trimming left V 3 bases short and J 5 bases short, with 16 bases between. In nucleotides, the CDR3 is TGTGCCAGTAGTATCTTTGGAAGGGGTGAAACTGAAGCTTTCTTT. Protein sequence: CASSIFGRGETEAFF. Full variable domain (remainder filled in from reference TRBV19 and TRBJ1-1): DGGITQSPKYLFRKEGQNVTLSCEQNLNHDAMYWYRQDPGQGLRLIYYSQIVNDFQKGDIAEGYSVSREKKESFPLTVTSAQKNPTAFYLCASSIFGRGETEAFFGQGTRLTVV.

A word on this clone: One end of the junction varies from germline; a read error may be responsible. The chain links TRBV7-7 to TRBJ2-1; no clear D. This CDR3 has 15 residues. CDR1 SSHAT and CDR2 FNYEAQ come from the germline V gene (reference sequence). The CDR3 protein is CASSLTVTSSNEQFF. The DNA for the CDR3 is TGTGCTAGCAGCCTAACCGTGACAAGCAGCAATGAGCAGTTCTTC.

V and J are TRBV29-1 and TRBJ2-7, with TRBD1 identical over 8 bases. CDR1 and CDR2 from the germline V gene are SQVTM and ANQGSEA. The CDR3 extends over 13 amino acids. Trimming cost V 2 bases and J 7 bases; bases outside gene matches: 7. This chain's CDR3 is CSVERQGAGEQYF. The CDR3 DNA sequence: TGCAGCGTTGAAAGGCAGGGGGCGGGGGAGCAGTACTTC.

The V call is TRBV14, the J call TRBJ2-5; TRBD2 aligns across 7 bases. Trimming took 3 bases from V and 2 from J; bases not matched to a gene: 3. This CDR3 has 14 amino acids. Germline V lookup: CDR1 SGHDN, CDR2 FVKESK. CDR3 sequence: CASSHGTTQETQYF. CDR3 in DNA: TGTGCCAGCAGCCATGGGACTACACAAGAGACCCAGTACTTC.